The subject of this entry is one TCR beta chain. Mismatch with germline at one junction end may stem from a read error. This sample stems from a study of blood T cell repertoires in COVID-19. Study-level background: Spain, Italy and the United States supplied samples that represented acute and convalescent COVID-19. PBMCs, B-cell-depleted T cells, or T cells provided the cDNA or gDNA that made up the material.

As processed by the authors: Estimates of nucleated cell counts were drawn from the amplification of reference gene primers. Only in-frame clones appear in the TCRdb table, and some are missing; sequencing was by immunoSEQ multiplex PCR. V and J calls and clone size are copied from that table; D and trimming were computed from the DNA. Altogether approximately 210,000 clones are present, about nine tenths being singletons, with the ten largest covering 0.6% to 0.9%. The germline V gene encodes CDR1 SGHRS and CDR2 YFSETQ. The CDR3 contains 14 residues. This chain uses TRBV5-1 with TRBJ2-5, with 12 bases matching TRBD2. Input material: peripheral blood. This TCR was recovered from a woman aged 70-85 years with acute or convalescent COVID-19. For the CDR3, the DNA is TGCGCCAGCCGCTTTGGACTAGCGGGGGAGACCCAGTACTTC. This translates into CASRFGLAGETQYF.